This record looks at one TCR beta chain sequence and its context. Antigen specificity is unknown. This entry is derived from a study of CD8 T cells in ankylosing spondylitis. General study findings and limits: Ankylosing spondylitis blood appeared to be characterized by a TCR beta motif of under 10 highly homologous variants.

Quantitative molecular-barcoded 5'-RACE generated the TCR beta libraries. TCRdb analysed the 5' RACE reads with MiXCR anew, one entry per CDR3 protein. The data show 200,000 to 250,000 distinct CDR3 sequences, 15% to 20% seen once. Germline lookup yields CDR1 SEHNR and CDR2 FQNEAQ (reference sequence). The CDR3 covers 11 residues. The V gene lost 5 bases and the J gene lost 6 bases, with 6 bases spanning the gap. The chain combines TRBV7-9 with TRBJ2-3; D call uncertain. The specimen was blood, either unsorted or a sorted T cell fraction (not recorded which). This sequence originates from a male donor with ankylosing spondylitis. CDR3 residues: CASSRWDTQYF. The CDR3 DNA follows: TGTGCCAGCAGCCGGTGGGATACGCAGTATTTT.